Many counts were recorded for the clone carrying this T cell receptor beta chain. Its antigen is unknown. Noted time point: newly diagnosed GD, antithyroid drugs for less than 3 months. Making the TCR library involved RNA that had been extracted from PBMCs. A blood draw put about 9 milliliters of peripheral blood into EDTA tubes. The authors built TCR beta libraries using iRepertoire HTBI primers and Arm-PCR of CDR3 regions. TCRdb ran MiXCR on the multiplex PCR reads and lists one entry per CDR3 protein. The sample shows 510,000 or so distinct CDR3 sequences, 9.5% to 15% of them seen only once. These data originate in a study of regulatory T cells in long-lasting Graves disease. The study, taken as a whole, reports: Newly diagnosed patients had higher TCR diversity than persistent Graves' patients did.

Trimming at V came to 6 bases and at J to 8 bases, leaving 9 bases not matched to a gene. The length of the CDR3 is 14 residues. Germline V CDR1 and CDR2: MDHEN, SYDVKM. This same sample was also part of a study on T cells in Graves' hyperthyroidism and ophthalmopathy. Turning to that study: Stable Graves' hyperthyroidism denoted no ophthalmopathy progression over 18 months. Patients were excluded for uncontrolled infection, other autoimmune disease, pregnancy or lactation.

The V gene is TRBV28, the J gene TRBJ1-4; 7 positions agree with TRBD1. The TCR was taken from a woman aged 25 to 39 with Graves disease. Sample: peripheral blood mononuclear cells (PBMCs), taken at new diagnosis, from a patient treated with antithyroid drugs. The CDR3 DNA follows: TGTGCCAGCAGGAAGAGGACAGGCGGCGAAAAACTGTTTTTT. As protein: CASRKRTGGEKLFF.